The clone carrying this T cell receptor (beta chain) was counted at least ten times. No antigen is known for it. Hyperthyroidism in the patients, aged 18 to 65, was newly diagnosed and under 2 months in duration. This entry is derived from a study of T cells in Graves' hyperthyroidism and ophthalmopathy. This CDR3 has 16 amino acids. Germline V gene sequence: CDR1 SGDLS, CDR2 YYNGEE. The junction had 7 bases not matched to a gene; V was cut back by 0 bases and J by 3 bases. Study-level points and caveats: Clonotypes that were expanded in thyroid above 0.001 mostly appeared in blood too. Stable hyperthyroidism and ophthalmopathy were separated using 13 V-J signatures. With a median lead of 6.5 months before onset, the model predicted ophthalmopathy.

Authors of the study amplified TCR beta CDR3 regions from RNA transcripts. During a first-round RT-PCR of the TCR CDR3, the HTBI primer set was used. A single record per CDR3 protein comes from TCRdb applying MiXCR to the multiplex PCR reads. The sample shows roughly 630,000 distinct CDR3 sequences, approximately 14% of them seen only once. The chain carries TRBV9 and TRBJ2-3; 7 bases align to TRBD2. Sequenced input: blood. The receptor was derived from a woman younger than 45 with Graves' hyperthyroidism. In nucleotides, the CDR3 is TGTGCCAGCAGCGTAGCTGGGCGGGGGATTACAGATACGCAGTATTTT. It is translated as CASSVAGRGITDTQYF.